The 19 T cell receptor beta chains below were found in one sample sequenced in a study of T-cell memory formation after mild COVID-19. TCRdb used MiXCR to reprocess the 5' RACE reads, holding one entry per CDR3 protein. The sample lists roughly 240,000 distinct CDR3 sequences; 15% to 17% were seen once. Sequencing was done on a sample of PBMCs or a T cell subset sorted from them (not recorded which). These receptors all stem from an adult woman who had mild COVID-19 (a few samples of this study predate the infection). Cell type and time point are not known.

This clonotype was counted between two and nine times. This chain uses TRBV12-3 or TRBV12-4 with TRBJ2-7, with D perhaps matching TRBD2 (7 bases). V lost 3 bases and J lost 2, with 14 bases in between. The CDR3 contains 15 residues. CDR3 in DNA: TGTGCCAGCAGTTTCAGCGGGACAATAACCTACGAGCAGTACTTC. The encoded protein is CASSFSGTITYEQYF.

This clonotype turned up a few times. The rearrangement links TRBV18 to TRBJ2-1; maybe TRBD1 (5 bases). This CDR3 has 15 amino acids. Trimming shortened V by 3 bases and J by 3 bases, and 12 bases separated the two germline ends. Germline V CDR1 and CDR2: KGHSH, LQKENI. The CDR3 DNA reads as TGTGCCAGCTCACCTGAGCAGGGTTACTACAATGAGCAGTTCTTC. It specifies CASSPEQGYYNEQFF.

The rearrangement joins TRBV29-1 to TRBJ2-5; D gene ambiguous. The CDR3 sequence is 13 residues long. V was shortened by 4 bases and J by 7 bases, with 16 bases between the two germline ends. Germline CDR1 SQVTM, CDR2 ANQGSEA. CDR3 DNA: TGCAGCGTTGGGGATCCTTTTGATGGGACCCAGTACTTC. It codes for CSVGDPFDGTQYF.

V and J are TRBV4-1 and TRBJ2-3; weak D call: TRBD2 (5 bases). V shed 1 base and J shed 0 bases, with 17 bases lying between them. The germline gives CDR1 MGHRA, CDR2 YSYEKL. The length of the CDR3 is 18 residues. The DNA for the CDR3 is TGCGCCAGCAGCCAAGCGGTTGCGAGGACTGTTAGCACAGATACGCAGTATTTT. Translation: CASSQAVARTVSTDTQYF.

This rearrangement joins TRBV5-1 to TRBJ1-2; tentative D call: TRBD1 (5 bases). Per the germline V gene, CDR1 is SGHRS and CDR2 is YFSETQ. V was pared by 0 bases and J by 4 bases, with 10 bases between. The length of the CDR3 is 14 residues. CDR3 bases: TGCGCCAGCAGCTTGGTTGTGGGGGGCTATGGCTACACCTTC. This codes for CASSLVVGGYGYTF.

The chain carries TRBV2 and TRBJ2-7, with 7 bases that match TRBD2. The V segment lost 1 base and the J segment 0 bases; nucleotides outside the gene matches: 6. The CDR3 is made up of 16 amino acids. CDR1 and CDR2 from the germline V gene are SNHLY and FYNNEI. The CDR3, as DNA: TGTGCCAGCAGTGAAGGGATTAGGGAGGGCTCCTACGAGCAGTACTTC. It codes for CASSEGIREGSYEQYF. The variable domain in full, with the rest retrieved from reference TRBV2 and TRBJ2-7, is EPEVTQTPSHQVTQMGQEVILRCVPISNHLYFYWYRQILGQKVEFLVSFYNNEISEKSEIFDDQFSVERPDGSNFTLKIRSTKLEDSAMYFCASSEGIREGSYEQYFGPGTRLTVT.

This clonotype was detected a few times. This rearrangement joins TRBV7-2 to TRBJ2-1, with 9 bases identical to TRBD2. V was clipped by 7 bases and J by 7 bases; unmatched bases: 5. The CDR3 length is 13 residues. Germline-derived CDR1 and CDR2 are SGHTA and FQGNSA. The chain's CDR3 is CASNEREVNEQFF. CDR3 DNA: TGTGCCAGCAACGAGCGGGAGGTGAATGAGCAGTTCTTC.

This clonotype has a count of ten or more. This chain uses TRBV29-1 with TRBJ2-7; the D gene is possibly TRBD2 (6 bases). The CDR3 contains 11 residues. V was trimmed by 6 bases and J by 6 bases, leaving 12 bases between them. Germline V gene sequence: CDR1 SQVTM, CDR2 ANQGSEA. The CDR3 reads CSVSTSREQYF. CDR3 in DNA: TGCAGCGTCTCGACTAGTCGCGAGCAGTACTTC.

This chain uses TRBV6-5 with TRBJ2-7; 8 bases line up with TRBD1. J gave up 4 bases and V 2 bases, and 4 bases lay outside the gene matches. The CDR3 runs 14 residues. Germline lookup yields CDR1 MNHEY and CDR2 SVGAGI. CDR3 sequence (DNA): TGTGCCAGCAGTTACAGGGACAGGTGGTACGAGCAGTACTTC. The encoded protein is CASSYRDRWYEQYF.

The chain recombines TRBV20-1 with TRBJ2-1; possible D gene TRBD2, 5 bases. The CDR3 spans 14 residues. V lost 3 bases, J lost 5 bases, and 14 bases lay in between. Germline CDR1 and CDR2: DFQATT and SNEGSKA (reference sequence). The CDR3 sequence is CSARKSGIDNEQFF. In DNA, the CDR3 is TGCAGTGCTAGGAAATCGGGAATTGACAATGAGCAGTTCTTC.

CDR3 sequence (DNA): TGTGCCAGCAGCGTAGTAAGGGACGGAGACACTGAAGCTTTCTTT. As protein: CASSVVRDGDTEAFF. The rearrangement joins TRBV9 to TRBJ1-1, with D possibly being TRBD1 (5 bases). Germline V lookup: CDR1 SGDLS, CDR2 YYNGEE. Trimming left V 0 bases short and J 3 bases short, with 12 bases between. The length of the CDR3 is 15 residues.

This clonotype was seen more than once but under ten times. The rearrangement uses TRBV15 and TRBJ2-3, with D uncertain. The CDR3 is 13 residues long. From germline, CDR1 is LNHNV and CDR2 YYDKDF (reference sequence). V lost 0 bases to trimming and J lost 4 bases, with 5 bases between them. CDR3 sequence reads: CATSRDWADTQYF. The CDR3 nucleotides read TGTGCCACCAGCAGAGATTGGGCAGATACGCAGTATTTT.

V is TRBV12-3 or TRBV12-4 and J is TRBJ2-3, with 7 bases identical to TRBD2. The CDR3 length is 15 residues. V gave up 5 bases and J gave up 0 bases; unmatched junction bases: 5. CDR3 DNA sequence: TGTGCCAGCAGTCAATTTAGCGGGAGCACAGATACGCAGTATTTT. Amino acid sequence: CASSQFSGSTDTQYF.

The DNA for the CDR3 is TGCAGTGCTAGAGCCGGGACGGTGAACACTGAAGCTTTCTTT. Protein: CSARAGTVNTEAFF. This chain connects TRBV20-1 to TRBJ1-1, with D perhaps matching TRBD1 (5 bases). Germline CDR1 is DFQATT and CDR2 is SNEGSKA (reference sequence). Trimming shortened V by 1 base and J by 0 bases, and 9 bases separated the two germline ends. The CDR3 is 14 amino acids.

The rearrangement uses TRBV20-1 and TRBJ2-5; 7 bases map to TRBD1. The CDR3 sequence is 15 residues long. J gave up 2 bases and V 2 bases, and 8 bases lay outside the gene matches. Germline CDR1 is DFQATT and CDR2 is SNEGSKA (reference sequence). The CDR3 protein is CSARSETGRQETQYF. CDR3 in DNA: TGCAGTGCTAGATCCGAGACAGGGCGGCAAGAGACCCAGTACTTC.

The chain couples TRBV4-1 to TRBJ1-2; D is possibly TRBD1 (6 bases). Trimming cost V 1 base and J 5 bases, with 17 bases left between them. The CDR3 is 16 residues long. The germline CDR1 and CDR2 sequences are MGHRA and YSYEKL. In DNA, the CDR3 is TGCGCCAGCAGCCAAGCTGTCGGGGGGGCAGGATATGGCTACACCTTC. This codes for CASSQAVGGAGYGYTF.

V gene TRBV7-9 combines with J gene TRBJ2-5; 8 nucleotides line up with TRBD2. The germline V gene has CDR1 SEHNR and CDR2 FQNEAQ (reference sequence). The CDR3 covers 12 residues. With V trimmed by 8 bases and J by 5 bases, 4 bases remained unmatched. The CDR3 DNA sequence: TGTGCCAGCGAGCCGGGGGGGGAGACCCAGTACTTC. As protein: CASEPGGETQYF.

This chain links TRBV5-6 with TRBJ1-1, with D uncertain. The CDR3 loop spans 14 amino acids. Trimming removed 1 base from V and 5 bases from J, with 12 bases in between. Per the germline V gene, CDR1 is SGHDT and CDR2 is YYEEEE. In nucleotides, the CDR3 is TGTGCCAGCAGCTTGCTAGATTTCCGGACTGAAGCTTTCTTT. This translates into CASSLLDFRTEAFF.

In its sample, this clonotype was seen many times. This sequence joins TRBV5-1 and TRBJ2-3; D is uncertain. V lost 5 bases and J lost 0, with 7 bases in between. The CDR3 consists of 13 residues. Per the germline V gene, CDR1 is SGHRS and CDR2 is YFSETQ. This chain's CDR3 is CASSKESTDTQYF. The CDR3 coding sequence is TGCGCCAGCAGTAAGGAAAGCACAGATACGCAGTATTTT.